The 8 T cell receptor beta chains below were found in one sample sequenced in a study of blood T cell repertoires in COVID-19 (dated by TCRdb to the early 2020s). The library was generated by the immunoSEQ multiplex PCR assay. TCRdb stores this immuneACCESS table with in-frame sequences only. Part of the clones is absent; in the studies checked, under half of the shortfall reflects unresolved V genes, and no reason is known for the rest. The sample profile shows 72,000 or so clones; 85% to 90% of them were found once. Roughly 32% of the sample is taken by the ten largest. Material for sequencing was peripheral blood. These receptors all come from a woman older than 75 with active or convalescent COVID-19.

This chain connects TRBV5-1 to TRBJ2-7; D uncertain. Trimming stripped 4 bases from V and 5 bases from J, with 16 bases between. The CDR3 sequence is 14 residues long. The germline gives CDR1 SGHRS, CDR2 YFSETQ. The CDR3 region is CASSRRPEANEQYF. The DNA of the CDR3 is TGCGCCAGCAGCCGCCGTCCCGAGGCCAACGAGCAGTACTTC.

V usage is TRBV2 and J usage is TRBJ2-1; 13 positions agree with TRBD2. Trimming removed 4 bases from V and 3 bases from J; junction bases left unmatched: 6. The CDR3 covers 17 residues. Per the germline V gene, CDR1 is SNHLY and CDR2 is FYNNEI. This CDR3 reads CASSGTSGGLFYNEQFF. The CDR3 DNA reads TGTGCCAGCAGTGGGACTAGCGGGGGCCTCTTCTACAATGAGCAGTTCTTC.

CDR3 in amino acids: CASRPGTSGADTQYF. The DNA for the CDR3 is TGTGCCAGCAGACCCGGGACTAGCGGGGCTGATACGCAGTATTTT. V and J are TRBV2 and TRBJ2-3, with TRBD2 identical over 13 bases. CDR3 length: 15 amino acids. Trimming at V came to 6 bases and at J to 6 bases, leaving 6 bases not matched to a gene. Germline-derived CDR1 and CDR2 are SNHLY and FYNNEI. The whole variable domain, remainder taken from reference TRBV2 and TRBJ2-3, is EPEVTQTPSHQVTQMGQEVILRCVPISNHLYFYWYRQILGQKVEFLVSFYNNEISEKSEIFDDQFSVERPDGSNFTLKIRSTKLEDSAMYFCASRPGTSGADTQYFGPGTRLTVL.

This chain joins TRBV25-1 and TRBJ1-4; D is ambiguous. Looked up from germline, CDR1 is MGHDK and CDR2 is SYGVNS. V shed 6 bases and J shed 8 bases, with 13 bases lying between them. The CDR3 has 13 amino acids. As DNA, the CDR3 is TGTGCCAGCAGCCCCGCCGGGAACGAAAAACTGTTTTTT. Its protein is CASSPAGNEKLFF.

This clone was detected only once. This rearrangement joins TRBV11-3 to TRBJ2-3, with 8 bases fitting TRBD2. The CDR3 sequence is 16 residues long. The germline gives CDR1 SGHNT, CDR2 YENEEA. The V and J ends lost 1 base and 6 bases, in that order; junction bases with no gene match: 9. The CDR3 DNA reads TGTGCCAGCAGCTTAGGATCCAGCGGGGGTGAGGATACGCAGTATTTT. Its protein is CASSLGSSGGEDTQYF. The entire variable domain, with the rest obtained from reference TRBV11-3 and TRBJ2-3, is as follows: EAGVVQSPRYKIIEKKQPVAFWCNPISGHNTLYWYLQNLGQGPELLIRYENEEAVDDSQLPKDRFSAERLKGVDSTLKIQPAELGDSAVYLCASSLGSSGGEDTQYFGPGTRLTVL.

The genes are TRBV24-1 and TRBJ2-3, with D perhaps matching TRBD1 (5 bases). V was trimmed by 6 bases and J by 4 bases, leaving 16 bases between them. The CDR3 runs to 15 residues. Germline lookup yields CDR1 KGHDR and CDR2 SFDVKD. The CDR3 sequence is CATSSTRDSPDTQYF. DNA for the CDR3: TGTGCCACCAGTTCGACAAGAGACAGCCCAGATACGCAGTATTTT.

This sequence joins TRBV15 and TRBJ2-1, with D possibly TRBD1 on 6 matching bases. Germline V gene lookup returns CDR1 LNHNV and CDR2 YYDKDF (reference sequence). V gave up 0 bases and J gave up 5 bases, with 11 bases separating them. The CDR3 runs to 15 residues. The CDR3 bases are TGTGCCACCAGCAGAGAGGGGGCTTTCAACAATGAGCAGTTCTTC. It translates to CATSREGAFNNEQFF.

This clone showed up just once. The V and J genes are TRBV7-2 and TRBJ1-5, with D perhaps matching TRBD1 (5 bases). Germline V gives CDR1 SGHTA, CDR2 FQGNSA. This CDR3 region has 14 residues. Trimming shortened V by 5 bases and J by 7 bases, and 15 bases separated the two germline ends. CDR3 protein: CASSPGQGGQPQHF. The CDR3 DNA sequence: TGTGCCAGCAGCCCCGGGCAGGGCGGACAGCCCCAGCATTTT.